This T cell receptor beta chain emerged from a study of spatial heterogeneity in lung cancer. Study context: PBMC samples from follow-up, where available, were sequenced a median of roughly two years after resection. A unique TCR and UMI combination showed up more than ten times in raw reads, on average.

Germline loops: CDR1 MNHEY, CDR2 SVGAGI. Germline trimming cut 0 bases from V and 5 bases from J; bases unmatched to any gene: 4. The CDR3 has 14 amino acids. Sample time point: blood at routine non-recurrence follow-up after resection. TCRdb processed the 5' RACE reads anew with MiXCR; each CDR3 protein has one entry. The sample records 100,000 to 120,000 distinct CDR3 sequences, less than 14% being singletons. This clonotype was observed a few times. The clonotype originates from a female donor with early-stage non-small cell lung cancer. The source material was PBMCs, sampled at follow-up. The genes are TRBV6-5 and TRBJ2-7; 7 bases match TRBD1. CDR3 protein: CASSYSGGQDEQYF. The CDR3 DNA sequence: TGTGCCAGCAGTTACTCTGGCGGACAGGACGAGCAGTACTTC.